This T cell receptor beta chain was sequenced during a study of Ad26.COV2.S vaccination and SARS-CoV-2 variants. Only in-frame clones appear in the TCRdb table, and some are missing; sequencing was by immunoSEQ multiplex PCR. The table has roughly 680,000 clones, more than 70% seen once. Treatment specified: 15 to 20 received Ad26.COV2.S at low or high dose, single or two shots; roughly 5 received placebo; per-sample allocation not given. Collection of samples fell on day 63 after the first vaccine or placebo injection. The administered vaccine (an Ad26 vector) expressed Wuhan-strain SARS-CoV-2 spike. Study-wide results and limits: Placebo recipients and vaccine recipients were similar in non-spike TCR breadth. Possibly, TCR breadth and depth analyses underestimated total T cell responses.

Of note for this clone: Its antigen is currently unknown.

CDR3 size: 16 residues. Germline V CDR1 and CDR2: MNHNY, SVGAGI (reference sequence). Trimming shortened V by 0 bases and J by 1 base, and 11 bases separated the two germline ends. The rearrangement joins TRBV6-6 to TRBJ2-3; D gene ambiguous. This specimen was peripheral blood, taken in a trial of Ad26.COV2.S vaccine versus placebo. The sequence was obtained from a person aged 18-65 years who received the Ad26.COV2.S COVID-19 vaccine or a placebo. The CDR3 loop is CASSYSADGRTDTQYF. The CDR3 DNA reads TGTGCCAGCAGTTACTCGGCGGACGGACGCACAGATACGCAGTATTTT.